This is a list of T cell receptor beta chains from one sample in a study of glioma-infiltrating T cells. A single record per CDR3 protein comes from TCRdb applying MiXCR to the multiplex PCR reads. The sample contains about 190,000 distinct CDR3 sequences, around 30% of which appear only once. The sequenced material came from glioma tissue, nonneoplastic brain tissue, or PBMCs (not recorded which). The receptors derive from a human donor with low-grade glioma or glioblastoma, undergoing nonglioma brain surgery, or in good health (not recorded which). CDR3s include the opening cysteine and the closing phenylalanine or tryptophan. A D gene is named only where the DNA matches it firmly. Size tells how often a clone was seen (once, few, many) or the class of an expanded clone, and some rows leave it out.

-,TRBJ2-3,-,TRBV12-3/TRBV12-4,CTSSLANTDMQYF,TGTACCAGCAGTTTAGCCAACACAGATATGCAGTATTTT
many,TRBJ2-1,-,TRBV7-2,CASRLIYNEQFF,TGTGCCAGCAGACTAATATACAATGAGCAGTTCTTC
-,TRBJ2-2,-,TRBV7-9,CASRLPRGELFF,TGTGCCAGCAGACTACCGAGGGGGGAGCTGTTTTTT
medium-sized,TRBJ2-7,TRBD2,TRBV20-1,CSAKGLSSYEQYF,TGCAGTGCCAAGGGACTATCCTCCTACGAGCAGTACTTC
many,TRBJ1-3,-,TRBV7-2,CASSLAGGNTIYF,TGTGCCAGCAGCTTAGCTGGGGGAAACACCATATATTTT
many,TRBJ2-3,-,TRBV7-2,CASSRSKGDTQYF,TGTGCCAGCAGCCGAAGTAAGGGGGATACGCAGTATTTT
few,TRBJ2-7,TRBD2,TRBV3-1,CASSQVRAGGTYEQYF,TGTGCCAGCAGCCAAGTTCGGGCGGGAGGGACCTACGAGCAGTACTTC
-,TRBJ1-1,-,TRBV20-1,CSASQGHNTEASF,TGCAGTGCTAGCCAGGGACACAACACTGAAGCTTCCTTT
many,TRBJ2-1,TRBD2,TRBV2,CASSGLAGNYNEQFF,TGTGCCAGCAGCGGACTAGCGGGCAACTACAATGAGCAGTTCTTC
many,TRBJ1-2,-,TRBV7-2,CARRDGVGGYTF,TGTGCCAGAAGAGACGGGGTGGGGGGCTACACCTTC
many,TRBJ2-1,-,TRBV4-2,CASSQDGGFYNEQFF,TGTGCCAGCAGCCAAGATGGGGGGTTCTACAATGAGCAGTTCTTC
many,TRBJ1-5,-,TRBV2,CASSDLALYSNQPQHF,TGTGCCAGCAGTGATTTAGCCCTGTATAGCAATCAGCCCCAGCATTTT
-,TRBJ2-3,TRBD2,TRBV29-1,CSVRGLAGGAGTDTQYF,TGCAGCGTTCGTGGACTAGCGGGAGGGGCAGGCACAGATACGCAGTATTTT
-,TRBJ1-1,-,TRBV12-3/TRBV12-4,CASGAEYMNTEAFF,TGTGCAAGCGGGGCAGAATATATGAACACTGAAGCTTTCTTT
-,TRBJ2-1,-,TRBV9,CASSIALQGIGLDEQFF,TGTGCCAGCAGCATTGCCTTACAGGGTATCGGGCTAGATGAGCAGTTCTTC
many,TRBJ2-5,-,TRBV7-2,CASSLASRRRETQYF,TGTGCCAGCAGCTTAGCCTCCCGAAGGCGGGAGACCCAGTACTTC
many,TRBJ2-1,TRBD2,TRBV7-3,CASSSGLADYNEQFF,TGTGCCAGCAGCTCCGGACTAGCGGACTACAATGAGCAGTTCTTC
-,TRBJ2-7,-,TRBV7-3,CACSLSIRAHSYEQYF,TGTGCCTGCAGCTTAAGTATTAGGGCGCACTCCTACGAGCAGTACTTC
-,TRBJ2-5,-,TRBV28,CASSPLTSGDQETRYF,TGTGCCAGCAGTCCACTTACTTCGGGGGACCAAGAGACCCGGTACTTC
many,TRBJ1-2,TRBD1,TRBV3-1,CASSPRQGRYTF,TGTGCCAGCAGCCCACGACAGGGCCGCTACACCTTC
many,TRBJ2-5,-,TRBV28,CASSLSAGLVETQYF,TGTGCCAGCAGTTTATCGGCAGGGTTGGTAGAGACCCAGTACTTC
many,TRBJ2-7,-,TRBV7-6,CASSSFIGGEEEQYF,TGTGCCAGCAGCTCATTCATAGGAGGGGAAGAGGAGCAGTACTTC
-,TRBJ2-5,TRBD2,TRBV5-5,CASSLVLRERGETQYF,TGTGCCAGCAGCTTGGTACTGCGGGAGAGGGGAGAGACCCAGTACTTC
many,TRBJ1-1,-,TRBV6-2/TRBV6-3,CASSYWGLNTEAFF,TGTGCCAGCAGTTATTGGGGCCTGAACACTGAAGCTTTCTTT
once,TRBJ2-7,-,TRBV9,CASSTRDHDSYEQYF,TGTGCCAGCAGCACCCGGGACCATGATTCCTACGAGCAGTACTTC
-,TRBJ2-5,-,TRBV6-1,CASRDIGEETKYF,TGTGCCAGCAGGGATATTGGCGAGGAGACCAAGTACTTC
-,TRBJ1-1,-,TRBV6-2/TRBV6-3,CASITPLVPLKRAFF,TGTGCCAGCATCACTCCCCTCGTTCCCCTGAAAAGAGCTTTCTTT
many,TRBJ2-7,TRBD2,TRBV6-1,CASSEILAGAYEQYF,TGTGCCAGCAGTGAGATACTAGCGGGAGCTTACGAGCAGTACTTC
few,TRBJ2-7,-,TRBV29-1,CSVLRTESSYEQYF,TGCAGCGTGCTGCGGACAGAGAGCTCCTACGAGCAGTACTTC
few,TRBJ2-3,TRBD2,TRBV7-3,CASSPGGGRPDTQYF,TGTGCCAGCAGCCCCGGGGGAGGGCGCCCAGATACGCAGTATTTT
-,TRBJ2-3,TRBD2,TRBV29-1,CSVEDPWTSGSSGGTDTQYF,TGCAGCGTTGAAGACCCCTGGACTAGCGGGAGTTCCGGCGGCACAGATACGCAGTATTTT
-,TRBJ2-1,TRBD2,TRBV12-3/TRBV12-4,CASSHSSGLAMSSYNEQFF,TGTGCCAGCAGTCACTCCTCGGGACTAGCGATGAGCTCCTACAATGAGCAGTTCTTC
many,TRBJ2-7,-,TRBV4-2,CASSQVGDSLSYEQYF,TGTGCCAGCAGCCAAGTCGGCGACAGCCTGTCCTACGAGCAGTACTTC
-,TRBJ2-1,TRBD2,TRBV19,CASKIQVVGREGLSYNEQFF,TGTGCCAGTAAAATACAGGTCGTCGGCCGGGAGGGCCTTTCGTACAATGAGCAGTTCTTC
many,TRBJ2-1,-,TRBV2,CASSVGANEQFF,TGTGCCAGCAGTGTCGGAGCTAATGAGCAGTTCTTC
-,TRBJ2-7,TRBD1,TRBV7-2,CASSQAGQGGDEQYF,TGTGCCAGCAGCCAAGCCGGACAGGGGGGTGACGAGCAGTACTTC
many,TRBJ2-1,TRBD2,TRBV7-9,CASSFTSGVYNEQFF,TGTGCCAGCAGCTTTACTAGCGGGGTTTACAATGAGCAGTTCTTC
-,TRBJ2-3,-,TRBV6-1,CASDSLDTQYF,TGTGCCAGCGATTCCCTGGATACGCAGTATTTT
-,TRBJ1-4,-,TRBV7-8,CASSPRLGTNEKLFF,TGTGCCAGCAGCCCCCGGCTGGGCACTAATGAAAAACTGTTTTTT
few,TRBJ1-2,-,TRBV12-3/TRBV12-4,CASSLSDWQGAHYGYTF,TGTGCCAGCAGTTTATCGGACTGGCAGGGCGCGCACTATGGCTACACCTTC
many,TRBJ1-5,TRBD1,TRBV27,CASSNSDRDQPQHF,TGTGCCAGCAGTAACTCCGACAGGGACCAGCCCCAGCATTTT
-,TRBJ2-5,TRBD2,TRBV4-1,CASSQGVRGVAGGETKYF,TGCGCCAGCAGCCAAGGGGTTCGCGGTGTAGCGGGAGGCGAGACCAAGTACTTC
many,TRBJ2-3,TRBD2,TRBV7-3,CASSPGLAGGWADTQYF,TGTGCCAGCAGCCCCGGACTAGCGGGAGGGTGGGCAGATACGCAGTATTTT
many,TRBJ1-6,-,TRBV27,CASSLGPVSYNSPLHF,TGTGCCAGCAGTTTAGGACCCGTCTCCTATAATTCACCCCTCCACTTT
many,TRBJ1-2,-,TRBV6-1,CASSLTGTFTSYGYTF,TGTGCCAGCAGTCTAACCGGGACATTCACCTCTTATGGCTACACCTTC
few,TRBJ2-7,-,TRBV12-3/TRBV12-4,CASSRQTRFSYEQYF,TGTGCCAGCAGTCGCCAAACCCGTTTCTCCTACGAGCAGTACTTC
few,TRBJ2-3,TRBD2,TRBV29-1,CSVYLSSGTTDTQYF,TGCAGCGTTTATCTCTCTAGCGGGACGACAGATACGCAGTATTTT
few,TRBJ2-1,-,TRBV7-3,CASSLQPSGNEQFF,TGTGCCAGCAGCTTACAGCCGAGTGGCAATGAGCAGTTCTTC
-,TRBJ2-3,-,TRBV7-8,CASSIQGSTDTQYF,TGTGCCAGCAGTATACAGGGTAGCACAGATACGCAGTATTTT
many,TRBJ1-6,-,TRBV24-1,CATSEGRGSSPLHF,TGTGCCACCAGTGAGGGCAGGGGAAGTTCACCCCTCCACTTT